Below, 17 T cell receptor beta chains from the same sample are listed, as sequenced in a study of blood T cell repertoires in COVID-19. TCRdb's copy holds only in-frame clones and misses some; the assay was immunoSEQ multiplex PCR. This sample has about 120,000 clones, with approximately 84% found just once. Sequencing was carried out using peripheral blood. These receptors were obtained from a woman aged 40 to 55 with acute or convalescent COVID-19.

The V call is TRBV6-1, the J call TRBJ2-4; tentatively, D is TRBD1 (6 bases). Looked up from germline, CDR1 is MNHNS and CDR2 is SASEGT. The CDR3 spans 14 residues. The V end was cut by 1 base, the J end by 5 bases, with 9 bases between. The CDR3 DNA reads as TGTGCCAGCAGTGAAGTGACAGGAGAAAACATTCAGTACTTC. It codes for CASSEVTGENIQYF.

The CDR3 region has the DNA TGTGCCTGGAGTAGGTTGGGGACAGGGAACGAAAAACTGTTTTTT. Protein product: CAWSRLGTGNEKLFF. The rearrangement uses TRBV30 and TRBJ1-4; TRBD1 aligns across 9 bases. The CDR3 totals 15 residues. The V gene's germline CDR1 is GTSNPN and CDR2 SVGIG (reference sequence). The V segment lost 2 bases and the J segment 8 bases; nucleotides outside the gene matches: 9.

This chain joins TRBV5-8 and TRBJ2-3; 16 bases align to TRBD2. Germline V gene data show CDR1 as SGHTS and CDR2 as YDEGEE. Trimming cost V 4 bases and J 2 bases; bases outside gene matches: 10. This CDR3 is built from 19 residues. This CDR3 reads CASSATGTSGGAHTDTQYF. The DNA for the CDR3 is TGTGCCAGCAGCGCCACCGGGACTAGCGGGGGGGCACACACAGATACGCAGTATTTT. Based on the CDR3 plus reference TRBV5-8 and TRBJ2-3, the full variable domain is EAGVTQSPTHLIKTRGQQATLRCSPISGHTSVYWYQQALGLGLQFLLWYDEGEERNRGNFPPRFSGRQFPNYSSELNVNALELEDSALYLCASSATGTSGGAHTDTQYFGPGTRLTVL.

V is TRBV3-1 (or the pseudogene TRBV3-2) and J is TRBJ1-6; no clear D. Germline V lookup: CDR1 LGHDT, CDR2 YNNKEL (reference sequence). This CDR3 is 13 amino acids long. V was shortened by 4 bases and J by 11 bases, with 12 bases between the two germline ends. The CDR3 region has the DNA TGTGCCAGCAGCCCTCTAGGCGGGCCACCCCTCCACTTT. Its protein is CASSPLGGPPLHF.

V and J are TRBV6-5 and TRBJ2-7; tentative D call: TRBD2 (5 bases). V shed 5 bases and J shed 6 bases, with 17 bases lying between them. The germline CDR1 and CDR2 sequences are MNHEY and SVGAGI. The CDR3 is 14 residues long. CDR3: CASSTGIRGSEQYF. The CDR3 bases are TGTGCCAGCAGTACCGGGATCCGCGGTTCCGAGCAGTACTTC.

The V gene is TRBV4-3, the J gene TRBJ2-3, with TRBD1 identical over 7 bases. Germline V gene data show CDR1 as LGHNA and CDR2 as YSLEER. The trim removed 0 bases at V and 0 bases at J, leaving 9 bases unmatched. CDR3 length: 18 residues. The CDR3 sequence: CASSQDWTGEASTDTQYF. The CDR3 DNA is TGCGCCAGCAGCCAAGATTGGACAGGCGAAGCTAGCACAGATACGCAGTATTTT.

This clone was recorded only once. The J gene is TRBJ1-6, the V gene TRBV9, with 8 nucleotides matching TRBD1. CDR1 is SGDLS, CDR2 YYNGEE, per germline. CDR3 length: 15 amino acids. Unmatched junction bases numbered 7, after V lost 4 bases and J lost 7 bases. CDR3 sequence reads: CASSLRTGRNSPLHF. CDR3 nucleotides: TGTGCCAGCAGCCTGAGGACAGGGAGGAATTCACCCCTCCACTTT.

The chain joins TRBV3-1 (or the pseudogene TRBV3-2) to TRBJ2-7; 8 bases are a match to TRBD1. The ends lost 3 bases at V and 1 base at J; junction bases unmatched: 2. The germline gives CDR1 LGHDT, CDR2 YNNKEL (reference sequence). CDR3 length: 14 amino acids. The CDR3 here is CASSQQGASYEQYF. CDR3 coding DNA: TGTGCCAGCAGCCAGCAGGGGGCGTCCTACGAGCAGTACTTC.

The V and J genes are TRBV7-9 and TRBJ1-5; no reliable D call. The germline V and J ends were trimmed by 0 bases and 7 bases, with 7 bases remaining between them. The CDR3 has 13 residues. Germline CDR1 is SEHNR and CDR2 is FQNEAQ (reference sequence). CDR3 DNA: TGTGCCAGCAGCTTAGCTCAGTGGCAGCCCCAGCATTTT. Translating gives CASSLAQWQPQHF.

The gene calls are TRBV19 and TRBJ1-2; 11 bases are a match to TRBD1. Germline CDR1 and CDR2: LNHDA and SQIVND (reference sequence). The CDR3 spans 15 residues. V was clipped by 5 bases and J by 4 bases; unmatched bases: 6. The CDR3 sequence is CASSVGQGAGYGYTF. As DNA, the CDR3 is TGTGCCAGTAGTGTAGGACAGGGGGCCGGCTATGGCTACACCTTC.

The V gene is TRBV6-6, the J gene TRBJ1-5; 10 nucleotides agree with TRBD1. The CDR3 is 17 residues long. The germline V gene encodes CDR1 MNHNY and CDR2 SVGAGI (reference sequence). Trimming at V came to 5 bases and at J to 3 bases, leaving 10 bases not matched to a gene. CDR3 sequence (DNA): TGTGCCAGCAGTCCCCGACAGGGGGCTCTAACCAATCAGCCCCAGCATTTT. The encoded protein is CASSPRQGALTNQPQHF.

In its sample, this clone was seen once. The chain carries TRBV24-1 and TRBJ2-2, with TRBD1 matching over 7 bases. This CDR3 is built from 17 residues. The germline gives CDR1 KGHDR, CDR2 SFDVKD. Germline trimming cut 3 bases from V and 5 bases from J; bases unmatched to any gene: 11. CDR3 nucleotide sequence: TGTGCCACCAGTGATCCAAAGACAGGGTCGGGGACCGGGGAGCTGTTTTTT. It yields the protein CATSDPKTGSGTGELFF.

The rearrangement joins TRBV24-1 to TRBJ2-3; 7 bases are shared with TRBD1. The CDR3 loop spans 15 amino acids. The V gene end was trimmed by 5 bases and the J gene end by 3 bases; junction bases not matched to a gene: 7. Germline V CDR1 and CDR2: KGHDR, SFDVKD. CDR3 sequence (DNA): TGTGCCACCAGTGCCAATGACAGGGCGACAGATACGCAGTATTTT. This encodes CATSANDRATDTQYF.

The chain links TRBV6-2 or TRBV6-3 to TRBJ2-5, with TRBD2 matching over 9 bases. Germline values: CDR1 MNHEY, CDR2 SVGEGT. The CDR3 contains 16 residues. The V segment lost 3 bases and the J segment 1 base; nucleotides outside the gene matches: 6. CDR3 region: CASSYLRGGGQETQYF. CDR3 nucleotide sequence: TGTGCCAGCAGTTATCTTCGCGGGGGGGGCCAAGAGACCCAGTACTTC.

This clone was observed a few times. The rearrangement uses TRBV6-1 and TRBJ1-2, with unresolved D. Germline CDR1 is MNHNS and CDR2 is SASEGT. V lost 3 bases and J 4 bases, leaving 9 bases between the germline ends. This CDR3 is 13 amino acids long. CDR3 in DNA: TGTGCCAGCAGTGACAGATCGTTCTATGGCTACACCTTC. Translating it yields CASSDRSFYGYTF.

This clone showed up just once. The genes are TRBV3-1 (or the pseudogene TRBV3-2) and TRBJ1-6, with D possibly being TRBD1 (5 bases). V lost 0 bases, J lost 0 bases, and 9 bases lay in between. The germline CDR1 and CDR2 sequences are LGHDT and YNNKEL (reference sequence). CDR3 length: 17 residues. The CDR3 protein is CASSQEGTGSYNSPLHF. Here the CDR3 DNA reads TGTGCCAGCAGCCAAGAAGGAACAGGCTCCTATAATTCACCCCTCCACTTT.

The rearrangement joins TRBV6-2 or TRBV6-3 to TRBJ1-2; possible D gene TRBD1, 5 bases. Germline lookup yields CDR1 MNHEY and CDR2 SVGEGT. CDR3 size: 15 residues. V was cut by 2 bases and J by 2 bases, with 12 bases left in between. CDR3 coding DNA: TGTGCCAGCAGTTACCTTTCGACAGTGAACTATGGCTACACCTTC. It yields the protein CASSYLSTVNYGYTF.